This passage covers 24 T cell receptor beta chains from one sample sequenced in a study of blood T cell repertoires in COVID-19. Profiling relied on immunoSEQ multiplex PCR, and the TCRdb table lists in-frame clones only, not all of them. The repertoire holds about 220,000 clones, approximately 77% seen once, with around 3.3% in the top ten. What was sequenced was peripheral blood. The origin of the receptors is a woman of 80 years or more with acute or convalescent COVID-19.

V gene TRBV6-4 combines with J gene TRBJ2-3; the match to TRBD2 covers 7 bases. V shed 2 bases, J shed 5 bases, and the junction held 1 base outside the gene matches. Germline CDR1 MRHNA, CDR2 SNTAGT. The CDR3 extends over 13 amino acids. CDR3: CASSDREGDTQYF. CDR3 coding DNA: TGTGCCAGCAGTGACAGGGAGGGAGATACGCAGTATTTT.

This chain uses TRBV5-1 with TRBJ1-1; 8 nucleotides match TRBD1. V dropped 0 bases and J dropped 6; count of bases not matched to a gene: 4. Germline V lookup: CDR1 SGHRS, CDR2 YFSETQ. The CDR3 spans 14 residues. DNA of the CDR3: TGCGCCAGCAGCTTGGCACAGGGGGTCCCTGAAGCTTTCTTT. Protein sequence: CASSLAQGVPEAFF. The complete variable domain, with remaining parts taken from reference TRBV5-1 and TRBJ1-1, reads KAGVTQTPRYLIKTRGQQVTLSCSPISGHRSVSWYQQTPGQGLQFLFEYFSETQRNKGNFPGRFSGRQFSNSRSEMNVSTLELGDSALYLCASSLAQGVPEAFFGQGTRLTVV.

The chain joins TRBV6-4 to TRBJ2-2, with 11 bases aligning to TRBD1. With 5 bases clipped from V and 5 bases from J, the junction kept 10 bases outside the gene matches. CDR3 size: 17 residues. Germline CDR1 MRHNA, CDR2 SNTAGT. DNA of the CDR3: TGTGCCAGCAGTTTTCAACCCGGGACAGGGGGTACCGGGGAGCTGTTTTTT. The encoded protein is CASSFQPGTGGTGELFF.

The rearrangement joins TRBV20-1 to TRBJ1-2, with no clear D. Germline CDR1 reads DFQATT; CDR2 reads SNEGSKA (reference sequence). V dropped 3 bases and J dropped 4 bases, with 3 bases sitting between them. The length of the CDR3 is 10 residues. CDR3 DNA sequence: TGCAGTGCTAGCCTCTATGGCTACACCTTC. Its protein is CSASLYGYTF.

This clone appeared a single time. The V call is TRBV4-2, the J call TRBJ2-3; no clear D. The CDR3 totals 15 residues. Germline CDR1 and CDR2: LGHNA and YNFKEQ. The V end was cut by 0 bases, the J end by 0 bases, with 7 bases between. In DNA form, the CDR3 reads TGTGCCAGCAGCCAAGAATTTCTTAGCACAGATACGCAGTATTTT. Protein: CASSQEFLSTDTQYF.

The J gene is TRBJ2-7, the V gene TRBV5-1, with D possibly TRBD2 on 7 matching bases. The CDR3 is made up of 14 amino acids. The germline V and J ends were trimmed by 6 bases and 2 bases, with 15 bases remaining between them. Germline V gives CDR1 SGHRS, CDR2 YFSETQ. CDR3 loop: CASKGGRTAYEQYF. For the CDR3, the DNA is TGCGCCAGCAAGGGGGGGAGGACAGCCTACGAGCAGTACTTC.

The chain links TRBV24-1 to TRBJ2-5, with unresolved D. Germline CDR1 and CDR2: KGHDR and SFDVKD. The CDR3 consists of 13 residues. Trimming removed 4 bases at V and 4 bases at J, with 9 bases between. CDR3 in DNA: TGTGCCACCAGTGAGGCATTTTCAGAGACCCAGTACTTC. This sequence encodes CATSEAFSETQYF.

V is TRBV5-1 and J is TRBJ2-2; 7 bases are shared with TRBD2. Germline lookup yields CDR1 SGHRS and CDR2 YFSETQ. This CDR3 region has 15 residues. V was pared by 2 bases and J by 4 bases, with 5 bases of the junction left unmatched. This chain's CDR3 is CASSFGGLITGELFF. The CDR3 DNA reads TGCGCCAGCAGCTTCGGGGGACTAATCACCGGGGAGCTGTTTTTT.

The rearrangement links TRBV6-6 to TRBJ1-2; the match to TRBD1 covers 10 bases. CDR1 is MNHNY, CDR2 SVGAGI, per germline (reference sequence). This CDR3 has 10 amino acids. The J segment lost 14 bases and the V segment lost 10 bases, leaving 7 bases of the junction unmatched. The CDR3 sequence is CATRQGAGTF. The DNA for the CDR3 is TGTGCCACCCGACAGGGGGCGGGTACCTTC.

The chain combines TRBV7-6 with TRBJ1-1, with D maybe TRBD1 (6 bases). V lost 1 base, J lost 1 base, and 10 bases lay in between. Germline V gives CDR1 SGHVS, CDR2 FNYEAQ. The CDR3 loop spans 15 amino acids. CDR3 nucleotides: TGTGCCAGCAGCTTAGACGGACAGAGGAACACTGAAGCTTTCTTT. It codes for CASSLDGQRNTEAFF.

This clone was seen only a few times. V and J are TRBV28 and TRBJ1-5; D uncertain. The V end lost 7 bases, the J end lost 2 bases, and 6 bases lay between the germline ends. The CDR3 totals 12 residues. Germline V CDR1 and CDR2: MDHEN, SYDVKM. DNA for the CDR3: TGTGCCAGCAAGTCGGGCAATCAGCCCCAGCATTTT. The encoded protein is CASKSGNQPQHF.

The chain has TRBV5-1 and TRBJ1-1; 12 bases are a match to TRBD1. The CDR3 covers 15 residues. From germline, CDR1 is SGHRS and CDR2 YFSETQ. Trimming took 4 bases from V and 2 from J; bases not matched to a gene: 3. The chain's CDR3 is CASSRGTGGNTEAFF. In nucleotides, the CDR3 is TGCGCCAGCAGCCGGGGGACAGGGGGCAACACTGAAGCTTTCTTT.

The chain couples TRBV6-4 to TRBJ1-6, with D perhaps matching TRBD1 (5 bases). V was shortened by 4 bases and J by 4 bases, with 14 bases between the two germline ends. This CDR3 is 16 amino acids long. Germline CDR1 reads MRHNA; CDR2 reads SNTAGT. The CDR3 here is CASSGTTEPYNSPLHF. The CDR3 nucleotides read TGTGCCAGCAGTGGAACGACAGAGCCTTATAATTCACCCCTCCACTTT.

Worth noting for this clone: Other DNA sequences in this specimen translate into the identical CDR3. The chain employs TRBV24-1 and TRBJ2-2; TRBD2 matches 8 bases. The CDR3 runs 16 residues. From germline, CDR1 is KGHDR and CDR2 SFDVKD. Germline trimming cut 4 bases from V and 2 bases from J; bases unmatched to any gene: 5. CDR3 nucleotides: TGTGCCACCAGTGACCCCAGCGGGGGTAACACCGGGGAGCTGTTTTTT. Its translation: CATSDPSGGNTGELFF.

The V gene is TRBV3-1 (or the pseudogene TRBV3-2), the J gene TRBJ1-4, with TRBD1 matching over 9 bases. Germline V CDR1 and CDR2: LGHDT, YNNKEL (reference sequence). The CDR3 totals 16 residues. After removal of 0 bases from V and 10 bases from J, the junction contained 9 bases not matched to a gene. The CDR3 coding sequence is TGTGCCAGCAGCCAAGATCTTGGGACAGGGACAGGAAAACTGTTTTTT. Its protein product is CASSQDLGTGTGKLFF.

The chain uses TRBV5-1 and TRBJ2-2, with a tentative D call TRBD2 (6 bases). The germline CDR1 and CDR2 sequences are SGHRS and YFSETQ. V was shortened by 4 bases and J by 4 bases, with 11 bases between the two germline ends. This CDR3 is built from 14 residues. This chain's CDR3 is CASSSYGSTGELFF. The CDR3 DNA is TGCGCCAGCAGCAGCTACGGGAGCACCGGGGAGCTGTTTTTT.

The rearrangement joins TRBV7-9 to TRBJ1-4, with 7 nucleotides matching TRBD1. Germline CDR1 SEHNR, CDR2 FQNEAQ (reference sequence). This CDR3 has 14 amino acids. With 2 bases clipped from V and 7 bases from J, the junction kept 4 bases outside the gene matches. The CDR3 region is CASSLSQGGEKLFF. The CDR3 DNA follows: TGTGCCAGCAGCTTAAGTCAGGGGGGTGAAAAACTGTTTTTT. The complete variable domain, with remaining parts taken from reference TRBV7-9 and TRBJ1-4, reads DTGVSQNPRHKITKRGQNVTFRCDPISEHNRLYWYRQTLGQGPEFLTYFQNEAQLEKSRLLSDRFSAERPKGSFSTLEIQRTEQGDSAMYLCASSLSQGGEKLFFGSGTQLSVL.

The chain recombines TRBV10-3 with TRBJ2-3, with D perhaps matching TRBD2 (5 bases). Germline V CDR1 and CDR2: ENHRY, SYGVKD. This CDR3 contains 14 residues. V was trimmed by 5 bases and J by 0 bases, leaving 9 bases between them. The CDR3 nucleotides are TGTGCCATCAGTTCGGGAACTAGCACAGATACGCAGTATTTT. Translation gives CAISSGTSTDTQYF.

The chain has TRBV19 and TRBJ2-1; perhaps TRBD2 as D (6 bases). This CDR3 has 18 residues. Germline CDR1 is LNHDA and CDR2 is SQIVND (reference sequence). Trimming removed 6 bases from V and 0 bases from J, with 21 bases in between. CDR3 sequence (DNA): TGTGCCAGTAGCCGTTTACCGGCCAGGAGGGGCTCCTACAATGAGCAGTTCTTC. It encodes CASSRLPARRGSYNEQFF.

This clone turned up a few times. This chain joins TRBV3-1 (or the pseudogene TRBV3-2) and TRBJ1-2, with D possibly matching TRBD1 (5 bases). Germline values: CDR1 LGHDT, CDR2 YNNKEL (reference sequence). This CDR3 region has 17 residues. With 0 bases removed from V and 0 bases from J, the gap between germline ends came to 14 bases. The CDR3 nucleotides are TGTGCCAGCAGCCAAGAACACAGGCCCGAAGCTAACTATGGCTACACCTTC. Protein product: CASSQEHRPEANYGYTF.

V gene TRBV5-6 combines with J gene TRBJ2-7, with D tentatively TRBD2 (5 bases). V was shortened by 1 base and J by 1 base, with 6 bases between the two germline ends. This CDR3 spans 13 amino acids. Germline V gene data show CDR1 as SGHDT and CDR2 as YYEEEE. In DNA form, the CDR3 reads TGTGCCAGCAGCTTGCGGGGTTCCTACGAGCAGTACTTC. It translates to CASSLRGSYEQYF.

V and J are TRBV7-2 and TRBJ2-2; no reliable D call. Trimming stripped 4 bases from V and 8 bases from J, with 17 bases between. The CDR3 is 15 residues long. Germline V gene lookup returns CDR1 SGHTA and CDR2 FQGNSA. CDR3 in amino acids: CASSSPPTRTGELFF. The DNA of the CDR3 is TGTGCCAGCAGCTCCCCACCGACACGAACGGGGGAGCTGTTTTTT.

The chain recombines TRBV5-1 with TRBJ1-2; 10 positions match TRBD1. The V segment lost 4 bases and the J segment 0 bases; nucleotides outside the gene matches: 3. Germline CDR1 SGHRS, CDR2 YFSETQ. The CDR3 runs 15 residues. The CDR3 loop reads CASSIGQGANYGYTF. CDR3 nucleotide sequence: TGCGCCAGCAGCATCGGACAGGGGGCTAACTATGGCTACACCTTC.

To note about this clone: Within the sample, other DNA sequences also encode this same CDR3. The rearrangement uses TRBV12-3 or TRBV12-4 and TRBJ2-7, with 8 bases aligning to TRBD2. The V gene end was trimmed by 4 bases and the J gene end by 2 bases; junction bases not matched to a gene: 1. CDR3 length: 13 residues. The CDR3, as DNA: TGTGCCAGCAGTTCGGGGGGGACCTACGAGCAGTACTTC. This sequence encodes CASSSGGTYEQYF.